This T cell receptor (beta chain) was sequenced in a study of T-cell reconstitution after alpha-beta-depleted transplantation in children. Unique molecular identifiers were incorporated during preparation of the TCRbeta library. TCRdb processed the PCR reads anew with MiXCR; each CDR3 protein has one entry. In the table there are 450,000 to 600,000 distinct CDR3 sequences, less than 35% of which are singletons. A few counts support this clonotype. V lost 4 bases, J lost 2 bases, and 2 bases stayed unmatched. The CDR3 runs 13 residues. The germline V gene has CDR1 SQVTM and CDR2 ANQGSEA. This sequence originates from a human donor who donated a stem cell graft to a child with aplastic anemia. The gene calls are TRBV29-1 and TRBJ2-7, with 10 bases lining up with TRBD2. The input for sequencing was PBMCs from the stem cell graft donor, taken from the stem cell graft. The CDR3 DNA sequence: TGCAGCGTTGCTAGCGGGAGCCCCTACGAGCAGTACTTC. This gives the protein CSVASGSPYEQYF.